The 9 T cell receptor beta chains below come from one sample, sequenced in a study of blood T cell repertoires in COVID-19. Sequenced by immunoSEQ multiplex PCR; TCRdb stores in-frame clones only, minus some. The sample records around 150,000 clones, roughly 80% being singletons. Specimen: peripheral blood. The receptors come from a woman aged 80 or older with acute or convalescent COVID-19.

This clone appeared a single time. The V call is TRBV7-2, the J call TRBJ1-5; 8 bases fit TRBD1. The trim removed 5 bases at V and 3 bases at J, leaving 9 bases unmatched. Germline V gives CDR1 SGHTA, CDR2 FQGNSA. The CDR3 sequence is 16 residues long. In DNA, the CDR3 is TGTGCCAGCAGCCCGACCGGGACAGGAAACAATCAGCCCCAGCATTTT. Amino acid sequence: CASSPTGTGNNQPQHF. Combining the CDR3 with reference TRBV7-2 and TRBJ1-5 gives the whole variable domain GAGVSQSPSNKVTEKGKDVELRCDPISGHTALYWYRQSLGQGLEFLIYFQGNSAPDKSGLPSDRFSAERTGGSVSTLTIQRTQQEDSAVYLCASSPTGTGNNQPQHFGDGTRLSIL.

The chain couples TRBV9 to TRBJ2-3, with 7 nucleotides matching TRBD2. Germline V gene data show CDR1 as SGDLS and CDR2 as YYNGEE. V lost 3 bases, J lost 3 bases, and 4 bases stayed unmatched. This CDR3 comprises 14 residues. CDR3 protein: CASSEPGRTDTQYF. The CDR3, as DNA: TGTGCCAGCAGCGAGCCCGGGAGGACAGATACGCAGTATTTT.

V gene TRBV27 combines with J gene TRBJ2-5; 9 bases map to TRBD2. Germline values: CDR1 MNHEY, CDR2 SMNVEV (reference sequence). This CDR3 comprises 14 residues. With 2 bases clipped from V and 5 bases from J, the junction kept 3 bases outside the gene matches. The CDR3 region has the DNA TGTGCCAGCAGTTTACGACTAGCGGCCGAGACCCAGTACTTC. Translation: CASSLRLAAETQYF.

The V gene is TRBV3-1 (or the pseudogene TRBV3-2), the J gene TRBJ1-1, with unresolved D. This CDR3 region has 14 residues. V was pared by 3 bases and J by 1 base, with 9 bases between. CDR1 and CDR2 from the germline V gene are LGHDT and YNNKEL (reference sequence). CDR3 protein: CASSHRPRNTEAFF. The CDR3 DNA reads TGTGCCAGCAGCCACCGTCCCAGGAACACTGAAGCTTTCTTT.

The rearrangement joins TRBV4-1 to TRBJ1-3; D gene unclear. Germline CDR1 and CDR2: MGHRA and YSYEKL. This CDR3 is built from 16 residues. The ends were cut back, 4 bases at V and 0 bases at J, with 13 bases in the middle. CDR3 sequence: CASSPTNTNSGNTIYF. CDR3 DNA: TGCGCCAGCAGCCCTACCAATACCAACTCTGGAAACACCATATATTTT.

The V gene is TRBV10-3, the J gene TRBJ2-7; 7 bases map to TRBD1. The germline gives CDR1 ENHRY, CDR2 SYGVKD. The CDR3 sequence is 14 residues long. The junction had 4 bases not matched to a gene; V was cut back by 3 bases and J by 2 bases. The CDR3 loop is CAISDQTGTYEQYF. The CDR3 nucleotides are TGTGCCATCAGTGACCAGACAGGGACCTACGAGCAGTACTTC.

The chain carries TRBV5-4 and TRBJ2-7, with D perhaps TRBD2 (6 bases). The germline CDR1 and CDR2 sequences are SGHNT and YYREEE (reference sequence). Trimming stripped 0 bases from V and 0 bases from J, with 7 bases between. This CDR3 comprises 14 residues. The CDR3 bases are TGTGCCAGCAGCTTGGCCGGGAGCTCCTACGAGCAGTACTTC. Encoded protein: CASSLAGSSYEQYF. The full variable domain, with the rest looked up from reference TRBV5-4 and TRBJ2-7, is ETGVTQSPTHLIKTRGQQVTLRCSSQSGHNTVSWYQQALGQGPQFIFQYYREEENGRGNFPPRFSGLQFPNYSSELNVNALELDDSALYLCASSLAGSSYEQYFGPGTRLTVT.

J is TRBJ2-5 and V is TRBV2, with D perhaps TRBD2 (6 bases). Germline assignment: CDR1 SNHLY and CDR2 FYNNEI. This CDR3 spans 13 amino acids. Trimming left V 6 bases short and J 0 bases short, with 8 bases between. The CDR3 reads CASREGYQETQYF. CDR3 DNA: TGTGCCAGCAGGGAGGGGTACCAAGAGACCCAGTACTTC.

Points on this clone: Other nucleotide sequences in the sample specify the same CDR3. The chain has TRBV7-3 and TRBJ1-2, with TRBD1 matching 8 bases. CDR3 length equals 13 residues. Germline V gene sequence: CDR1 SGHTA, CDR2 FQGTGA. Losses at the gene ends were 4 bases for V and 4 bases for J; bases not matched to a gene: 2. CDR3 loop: CASSSGQGYGYTF. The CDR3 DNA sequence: TGTGCCAGCAGCTCTGGACAGGGCTATGGCTACACCTTC.